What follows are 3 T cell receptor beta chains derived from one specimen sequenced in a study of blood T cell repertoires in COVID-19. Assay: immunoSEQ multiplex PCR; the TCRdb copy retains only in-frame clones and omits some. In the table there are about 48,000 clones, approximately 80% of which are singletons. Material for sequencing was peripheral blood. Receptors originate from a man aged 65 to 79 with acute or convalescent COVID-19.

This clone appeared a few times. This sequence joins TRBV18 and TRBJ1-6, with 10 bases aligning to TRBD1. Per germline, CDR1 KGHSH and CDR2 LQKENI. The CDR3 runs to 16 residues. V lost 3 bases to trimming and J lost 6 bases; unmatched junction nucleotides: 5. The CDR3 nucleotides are TGTGCCAGCTCACCCACCCGACAGGGGGCTAATTCACCCCTCCACTTT. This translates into CASSPTRQGANSPLHF.

DNA of the CDR3: TGTGCCAGTAGGGACCGACAGGGAGCGCGGGATCAGCCCCAGCATTTT. Translated: CASRDRQGARDQPQHF. The chain has TRBV19 and TRBJ1-5, with 7 bases fitting TRBD1. This CDR3 region has 16 residues. Germline CDR1 is LNHDA and CDR2 is SQIVND (reference sequence). The V segment lost 6 bases and the J segment 5 bases; nucleotides outside the gene matches: 13. Looking up the rest from reference TRBV19 and TRBJ1-5 gives the full variable domain: DGGITQSPKYLFRKEGQNVTLSCEQNLNHDAMYWYRQDPGQGLRLIYYSQIVNDFQKGDIAEGYSVSREKKESFPLTVTSAQKNPTAFYLCASRDRQGARDQPQHFGDGTRLSIL.

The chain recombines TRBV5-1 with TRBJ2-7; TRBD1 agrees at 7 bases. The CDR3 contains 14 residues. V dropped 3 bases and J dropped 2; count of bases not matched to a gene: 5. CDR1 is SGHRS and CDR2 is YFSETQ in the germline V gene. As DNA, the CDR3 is TGCGCCAGCAGCTCCGTGGGACAGACCTACGAGCAGTACTTC. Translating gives CASSSVGQTYEQYF.